The entry below gives a single TCR beta chain sequence along with its context. Extracted RNA was reverse transcribed, and the resulting cDNA served as sequencing template. Sequenced by immunoSEQ multiplex PCR; TCRdb stores in-frame clones only, minus some. Of hundreds of thousands of clones in the sample, roughly 63% were seen once. This specimen comes from a study of CD8+ T cells in alopecia areata. Germline V gives CDR1 GTSNPN, CDR2 SVGIG (reference sequence). This CDR3 comprises 17 residues. Trimming took 5 bases from V and 0 from J, leaving 17 bases between them. Treatment in this sample: oral pan-JAK inhibitor, 5-10 mg twice daily. T lymphocytes (CD4+ and CD8+) were sorted from PBMCs.

The input for sequencing was CD4+ T cells sorted from blood, taken around week 54, from a patient treated with tofacitinib. The V gene is TRBV30, the J gene TRBJ2-6; D is unresolved. The origin of this receptor is a human donor with alopecia areata. CDR3 DNA sequence: TGTGCCTGGGCCGCAGGTCTGGCCGTCTCTGGGGCCAACGTCCTGACTTTC. Translating it yields CAWAAGLAVSGANVLTF. The full variable domain, completed using reference TRBV30 and TRBJ2-6, is SQTIHQWPATLVQPVGSPLSLECTVEGTSNPNLYWYRQAAGRGLQLLFYSVGIGQISSEVPQNLSASRPQDRQFILSSKKLLLSDSGFYLCAWAAGLAVSGANVLTFGAGSRLTVL.